The clone carrying this T cell receptor beta chain was seen just once. It differs at one base from a far larger clone, so likely a read error. The sample originates from a study of regulatory T cells in long-lasting Graves disease. This CDR3 region has 13 residues. The time point denotes: newly diagnosed GD, antithyroid drugs for less than 3 months. After RNA was extracted from PBMCs, the TCR library was made from it. Arm-PCR with iRepertoire HTBI primers amplified the CDR3 regions for these TCR beta libraries. TCRdb analysed the multiplex PCR reads with MiXCR anew, one entry per CDR3 protein. Of about 240,000 distinct CDR3 sequences listed, 20% to 25% are singletons.

This TCR derives from a female donor with Graves disease. The chain uses TRBV12-3 or TRBV12-4 and TRBJ2-4, with D perhaps TRBD1 (5 bases). The DNA matches TRBJ2-5 better at its end, which makes the J call doubtful. The material was peripheral blood mononuclear cells (PBMCs), obtained at new diagnosis, from a patient treated with antithyroid drugs. CDR3 DNA: TGTGCCAACAGCCGCGACAGTGACGAGACCCAGTACTTC. Translation: CANSRDSDETQYF.